This section outlines one T cell receptor (beta chain) sequence together with its context. What it binds is not known. In building TCR beta libraries, iRepertoire HTBI primers were used together with Arm-PCR of CDR3 regions. MiXCR was run by TCRdb on the multiplex PCR reads, yielding one entry per CDR3 protein. The data contain under 450,000 distinct CDR3 sequences, about a quarter of them singletons. These data come from a study of regulatory T cells in long-lasting Graves disease. Findings of the study overall: Study was limited to peripheral blood, excluding thyroid tissue. TRBV28, TRBJ1-2 and TRBJ2-5 were favored in persistent disease.

This CDR3 is 17 amino acids long. V was clipped by 4 bases and J by 4 bases; unmatched bases: 7. The V gene's germline CDR1 is SGHVS and CDR2 FNYEAQ. This sample's time point: persistent/refractory GD, antithyroid drugs over 5 years with positive TRAb. The authors made the TCR library using RNA they extracted from PBMCs. An endocrinology department in Xi'an, China, supplied the patients. The peripheral blood volume drawn was around 10 milliliters, and it was collected into EDTA tubes. The source is a female donor with Graves disease. This material consisted of peripheral blood mononuclear cells (PBMCs), taken when the disease was refractory, from a patient treated with antithyroid drugs. The chain is built from TRBV7-6 and TRBJ2-2; 12 bases match TRBD1. The CDR3 loop is CASSSGTGGVSTGELFF. DNA of the CDR3: TGTGCCAGCAGCTCCGGGACAGGGGGCGTCAGCACCGGGGAGCTGTTTTTT.